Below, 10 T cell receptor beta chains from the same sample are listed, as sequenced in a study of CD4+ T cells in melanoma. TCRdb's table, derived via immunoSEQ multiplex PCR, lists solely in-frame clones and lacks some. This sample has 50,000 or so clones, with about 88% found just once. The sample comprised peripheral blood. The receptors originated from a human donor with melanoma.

The CDR3 spells CASPDGEQFF. CDR3 sequence (DNA): TGTGCCAGCCCGGACGGGGAGCAGTTCTTC. The V and J genes are TRBV7-9 and TRBJ2-1; D not resolved. Germline V CDR1 and CDR2: SEHNR, FQNEAQ (reference sequence). V shed 8 bases and J shed 10 bases, with 9 bases lying between them. The CDR3 contains 10 residues. The whole variable domain, remainder taken from reference TRBV7-9 and TRBJ2-1, is DTGVSQNPRHKITKRGQNVTFRCDPISEHNRLYWYRQTLGQGPEFLTYFQNEAQLEKSRLLSDRFSAERPKGSFSTLEIQRTEQGDSAMYLCASPDGEQFFGPGTRLTVL.

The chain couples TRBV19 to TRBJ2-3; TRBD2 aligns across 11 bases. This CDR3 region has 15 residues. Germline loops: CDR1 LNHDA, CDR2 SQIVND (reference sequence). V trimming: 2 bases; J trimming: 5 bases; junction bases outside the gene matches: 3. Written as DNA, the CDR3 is TGTGCCAGTAGTATAAGCCTAGCGGGGGGAGATACGCAGTATTTT. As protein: CASSISLAGGDTQYF.

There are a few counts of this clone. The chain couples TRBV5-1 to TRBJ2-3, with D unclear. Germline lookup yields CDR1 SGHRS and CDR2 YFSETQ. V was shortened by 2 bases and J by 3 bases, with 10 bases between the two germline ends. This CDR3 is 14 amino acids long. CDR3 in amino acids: CASSFSSGTDTQYF. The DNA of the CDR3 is TGCGCCAGCAGCTTTTCATCCGGTACAGATACGCAGTATTTT.

The CDR3, as DNA: TGTGCCAGCAGCTCAAAGGACCGACCCTCCTACAATGAGCAGTTCTTC. This gives the protein CASSSKDRPSYNEQFF. V usage is TRBV7-9 and J usage is TRBJ2-1; no definite D call. This CDR3 is 16 amino acids long. Germline values: CDR1 SEHNR, CDR2 FQNEAQ (reference sequence). The ends were cut back, 4 bases at V and 0 bases at J, with 13 bases in the middle.

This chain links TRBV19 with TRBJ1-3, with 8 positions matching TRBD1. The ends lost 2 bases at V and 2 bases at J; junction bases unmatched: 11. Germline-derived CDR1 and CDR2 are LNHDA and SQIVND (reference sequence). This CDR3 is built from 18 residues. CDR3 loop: CASSIFSTGAGTGNTIYF. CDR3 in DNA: TGTGCCAGTAGTATATTTTCGACAGGGGCCGGAACTGGAAACACCATATATTTT.

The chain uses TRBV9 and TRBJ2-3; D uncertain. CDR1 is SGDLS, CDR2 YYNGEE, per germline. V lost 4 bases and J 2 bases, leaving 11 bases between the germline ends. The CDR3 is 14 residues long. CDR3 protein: CASSPRHATDTQYF. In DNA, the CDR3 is TGTGCCAGCAGCCCGAGACACGCCACAGATACGCAGTATTTT.

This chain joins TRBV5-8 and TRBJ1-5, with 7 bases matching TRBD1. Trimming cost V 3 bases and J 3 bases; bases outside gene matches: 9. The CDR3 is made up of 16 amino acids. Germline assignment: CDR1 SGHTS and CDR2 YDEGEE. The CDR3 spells CASSYRQGRSNQPQHF. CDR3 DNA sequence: TGTGCCAGCAGCTACAGACAGGGACGATCCAATCAGCCCCAGCATTTT.

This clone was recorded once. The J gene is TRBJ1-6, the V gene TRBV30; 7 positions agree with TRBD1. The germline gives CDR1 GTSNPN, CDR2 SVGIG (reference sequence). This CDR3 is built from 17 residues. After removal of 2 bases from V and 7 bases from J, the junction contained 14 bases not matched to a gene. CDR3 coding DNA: TGTGCCTGGAGTCTGATTAGGACAGGCATTGCCAATTCACCCCTCCACTTT. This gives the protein CAWSLIRTGIANSPLHF.

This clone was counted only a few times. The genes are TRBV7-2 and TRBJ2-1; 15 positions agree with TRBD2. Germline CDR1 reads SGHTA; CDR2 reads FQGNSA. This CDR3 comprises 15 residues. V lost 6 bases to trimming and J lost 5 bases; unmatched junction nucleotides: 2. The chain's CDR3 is CASRGLAGGNNEQFF. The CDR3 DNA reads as TGTGCCAGCAGGGGACTAGCGGGGGGAAACAATGAGCAGTTCTTC.

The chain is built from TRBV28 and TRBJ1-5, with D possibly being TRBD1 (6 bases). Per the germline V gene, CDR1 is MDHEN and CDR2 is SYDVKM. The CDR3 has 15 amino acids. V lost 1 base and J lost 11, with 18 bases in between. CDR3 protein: CASSLFRGTNLAQHF. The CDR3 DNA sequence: TGTGCCAGCAGTTTATTCAGGGGAACCAATTTAGCCCAGCATTTT.